One and the same sample provided the 6 T cell receptor beta chains below, sequenced in a study of T cells in Graves' hyperthyroidism and ophthalmopathy. Amplification yielded TCR beta CDR3 regions, with RNA transcripts as the source. The TCR CDR3 first-round RT-PCR relied on the HTBI primer set. One entry per CDR3 protein results from TCRdb running MiXCR on the multiplex PCR reads. The sample shows about 400,000 distinct CDR3 sequences, about 15% of them seen only once. Sequences were obtained from blood. Source of these receptors: a woman younger than 30 with Graves' hyperthyroidism.

V is TRBV4-1 and J is TRBJ2-1; D is perhaps TRBD1 or TRBD2 (5 bases each). This CDR3 region has 16 residues. Germline CDR1 MGHRA, CDR2 YSYEKL. The V and J ends lost 0 bases and 7 bases respectively, with 16 bases between them. This CDR3 is CASSQEDLWWGNEQFF. The CDR3 nucleotides read TGCGCCAGCAGCCAAGAGGATCTCTGGTGGGGGAATGAGCAGTTCTTC.

Ten or more counts support this clonotype. The chain combines TRBV3-1 with TRBJ2-5, with TRBD2 matching over 7 bases. The length of the CDR3 is 13 residues. Germline trimming cut 7 bases from V and 5 bases from J; bases unmatched to any gene: 7. Per the germline V gene, CDR1 is LGHDT and CDR2 is YNNKEL (reference sequence). CDR3 DNA sequence: TGTGCCAGCATACCGGGGGGTGGCGAGACCCAGTACTTC. Encoded protein: CASIPGGGETQYF.

This clonotype came up many times. The chain recombines TRBV10-3 with TRBJ1-2; D perhaps matches TRBD1 (5 bases). The V and J ends lost 11 bases and 3 bases respectively, with 16 bases between them. Germline CDR1 is ENHRY and CDR2 is SYGVKD. The CDR3 contains 13 residues. DNA of the CDR3: TGTGCCTCTACCCAGGGAGCTGACTATGGCTACACCTTC. It yields the protein CASTQGADYGYTF.

This clonotype has a count of ten or more. The chain combines TRBV7-2 with TRBJ2-1, with 9 bases matching TRBD1. There are 16 residues in the CDR3. Germline CDR1 is SGHTA and CDR2 is FQGNSA. After removal of 3 bases from V and 0 bases from J, the junction contained 3 bases not matched to a gene. The chain's CDR3 is CASSLTGGPSYNEQFF. The CDR3 DNA reads TGTGCCAGCAGCTTGACAGGGGGACCCTCCTACAATGAGCAGTTCTTC.

This clonotype was detected ten times or more. The chain carries TRBV5-1 and TRBJ2-3; D remains ambiguous. The CDR3 loop spans 17 amino acids. CDR1 is SGHRS, CDR2 YFSETQ, per germline. V lost 0 bases and J lost 1, with 15 bases in between. The CDR3 DNA sequence: TGCGCCAGCAGCTTGGCCTTAGGACCCTTGGGCACAGATACGCAGTATTTT. Residues: CASSLALGPLGTDTQYF.

This clonotype occurred a few times. A read error is possible here, since a much larger clone lies one base away. This chain uses TRBV7-8 with TRBJ1-3; 9 bases agree with TRBD1. V lost 6 bases to trimming and J lost 2 bases; unmatched junction nucleotides: 5. The CDR3 spans 15 residues. The germline CDR1 and CDR2 sequences are SGHVS and FQNEAQ. DNA of the CDR3: TGTGCCAGCAGGTCCGGGACAGGGACTGGAAACACCATATATTTT. Encoded protein: CASRSGTGTGNTIYF.